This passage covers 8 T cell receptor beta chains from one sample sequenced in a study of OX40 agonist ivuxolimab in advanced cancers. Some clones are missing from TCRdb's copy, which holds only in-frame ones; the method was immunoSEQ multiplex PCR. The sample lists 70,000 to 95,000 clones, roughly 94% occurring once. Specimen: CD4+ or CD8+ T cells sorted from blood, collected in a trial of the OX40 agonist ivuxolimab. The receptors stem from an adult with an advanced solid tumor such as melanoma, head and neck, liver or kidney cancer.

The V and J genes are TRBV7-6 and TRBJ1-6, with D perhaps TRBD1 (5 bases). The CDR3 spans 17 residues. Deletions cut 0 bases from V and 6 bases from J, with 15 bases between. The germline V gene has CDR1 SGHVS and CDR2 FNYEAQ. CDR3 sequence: CASSLAGPRTTNSPLHF. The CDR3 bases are TGTGCCAGCAGCTTAGCCGGGCCCCGGACAACTAATTCACCCCTCCACTTT.

CDR3 region: CASSLAGGANEQFF. The CDR3 DNA follows: TGCGCCAGCAGCTTGGCCGGGGGGGCCAATGAGCAGTTCTTC. This chain links TRBV5-1 with TRBJ2-1; TRBD2 agrees at 8 bases. Germline assignment: CDR1 SGHRS and CDR2 YFSETQ. The CDR3 has 14 residues. With V trimmed by 0 bases and J by 6 bases, 2 bases remained unmatched.

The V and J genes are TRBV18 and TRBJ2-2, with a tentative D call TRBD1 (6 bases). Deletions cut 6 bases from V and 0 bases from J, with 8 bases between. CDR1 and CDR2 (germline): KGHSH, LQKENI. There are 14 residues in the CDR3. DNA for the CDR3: TGTGCCAGCTCCCCAGGGGCGAACACCGGGGAGCTGTTTTTT. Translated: CASSPGANTGELFF. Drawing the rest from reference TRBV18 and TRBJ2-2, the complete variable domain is NAGVMQNPRHLVRRRGQEARLRCSPMKGHSHVYWYRQLPEEGLKFMVYLQKENIIDESGMPKERFSAEFPKEGPSILRIQQVVRGDSAAYFCASSPGANTGELFFGEGSRLTVL.

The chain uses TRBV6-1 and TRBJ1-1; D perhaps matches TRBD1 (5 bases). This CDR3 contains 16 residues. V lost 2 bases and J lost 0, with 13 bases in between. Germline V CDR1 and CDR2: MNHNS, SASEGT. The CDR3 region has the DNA TGTGCCAGCAGTGAACGGTGGGGGGGTGTGAACACTGAAGCTTTCTTT. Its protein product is CASSERWGGVNTEAFF.

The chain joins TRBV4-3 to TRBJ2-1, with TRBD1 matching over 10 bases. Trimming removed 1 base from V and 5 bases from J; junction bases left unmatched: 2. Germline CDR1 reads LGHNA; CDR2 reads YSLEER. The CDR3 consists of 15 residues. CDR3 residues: CASSQGQGAHNEQFF. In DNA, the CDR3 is TGCGCCAGCAGCCAAGGACAGGGGGCGCACAATGAGCAGTTCTTC.

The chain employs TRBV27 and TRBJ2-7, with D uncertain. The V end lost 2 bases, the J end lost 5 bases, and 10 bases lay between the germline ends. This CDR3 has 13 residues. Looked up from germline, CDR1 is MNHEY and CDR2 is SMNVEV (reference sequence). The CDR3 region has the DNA TGTGCCAGCAGTTTAAGTGGGATTAACGAGCAGTACTTC. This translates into CASSLSGINEQYF.

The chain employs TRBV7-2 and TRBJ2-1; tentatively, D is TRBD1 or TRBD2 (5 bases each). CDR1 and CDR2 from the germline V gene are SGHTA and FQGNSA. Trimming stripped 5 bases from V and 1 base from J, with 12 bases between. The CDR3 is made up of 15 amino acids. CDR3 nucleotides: TGTGCCAGCAGCCCCTCGGGACGGTCCTACAATGAGCAGTTCTTC. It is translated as CASSPSGRSYNEQFF.

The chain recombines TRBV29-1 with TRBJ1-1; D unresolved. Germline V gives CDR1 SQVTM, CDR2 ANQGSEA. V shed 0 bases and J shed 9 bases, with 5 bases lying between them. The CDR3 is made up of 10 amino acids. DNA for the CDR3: TGCAGCGTTGAAGACTGGCAAGCTTTCTTT. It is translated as CSVEDWQAFF. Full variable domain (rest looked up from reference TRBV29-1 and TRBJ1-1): SAVISQKPSRDICQRGTSLTIQCQVDSQVTMMFWYRQQPGQSLTLIATANQGSEATYESGFVIDKFPISRPNLTFSTLTVSNMSPEDSSIYLCSVEDWQAFFGQGTRLTVV.